A single sample gave rise to the 23 T cell receptor beta chains below, sequenced in a study of shared clonotypes between healthy human individuals. Sequencing was performed with immunoSEQ multiplex PCR; in TCRdb, only in-frame clones are kept and a portion is missing. The table has hundreds of thousands of clones, around 67% seen once. The sequenced sample was memory CD4+ T cells sorted from blood. As to subset: CD45RA-negative fraction. These receptor sequences come from a woman under 40 in good health.

About this clone itself: Since a far larger clone is one base different, this is likely a read error. The V and J genes are TRBV25-1 and TRBJ2-1; 7 positions agree with TRBD2. Per the germline V gene, CDR1 is MGHDK and CDR2 is SYGVNS. This CDR3 is built from 18 residues. The trim removed 5 bases at V and 2 bases at J, leaving 15 bases unmatched. CDR3 region: CASSNLEEREGPYNEQFF. Written as DNA, the CDR3 is TGTGCCAGCAGTAATCTTGAAGAGAGGGAGGGCCCCTACAATGAGCAGTTCTTC.

A remark on this clone: It may be a read error: a sequence one base away is much more abundant. The identical CDR3 is also encoded by other nucleotide sequences in the sample. The rearrangement uses TRBV7-2 and TRBJ2-3, with D hard to call. The germline V gene encodes CDR1 SGHTA and CDR2 FQGNSA. The CDR3 is 15 amino acids. The V end was cut by 1 base, the J end by 0 bases, with 8 bases between. The CDR3, as DNA: TGTGCCAGCAGCTTAGAGGCGTCTAGCACAGATACGCAGTATTTT. Its translation is CASSLEASSTDTQYF.

This sequence joins TRBV6-5 and TRBJ2-5; tentative D call: TRBD2 (5 bases). The CDR3 has 13 residues. V was pared by 2 bases and J by 3 bases, with 7 bases between. The germline V gene encodes CDR1 MNHEY and CDR2 SVGAGI. CDR3 residues: CASSYRGKETQYF. The CDR3 DNA reads as TGTGCCAGCAGTTACCGGGGTAAAGAGACCCAGTACTTC.

The table lists this clone with a count of one. The V gene is TRBV2, the J gene TRBJ1-5; possibly TRBD1 for D (5 bases). In germline, CDR1 is SNHLY, CDR2 FYNNEI. CDR3 size: 12 residues. V was clipped by 5 bases and J by 7 bases, with 9 bases between them. The CDR3 protein is CASSSRDQPQHF. In DNA, the CDR3 is TGTGCCAGCAGTTCCAGGGACCAGCCCCAGCATTTT. Drawing the rest from reference TRBV2 and TRBJ1-5, the complete variable domain is EPEVTQTPSHQVTQMGQEVILRCVPISNHLYFYWYRQILGQKVEFLVSFYNNEISEKSEIFDDQFSVERPDGSNFTLKIRSTKLEDSAMYFCASSSRDQPQHFGDGTRLSIL.

V and J are TRBV30 and TRBJ2-7; unclear D gene. The CDR3 runs 13 residues. V was cut by 1 base and J by 7 bases, with 14 bases left in between. Germline V gives CDR1 GTSNPN, CDR2 SVGIG (reference sequence). The CDR3 sequence is CAWSGTALEEQYF. The CDR3 DNA is TGTGCCTGGAGTGGGACGGCGCTAGAGGAGCAGTACTTC.

This clone occurred a few times. The chain combines TRBV2 with TRBJ2-7; D remains ambiguous. The V gene lost 7 bases and the J gene lost 3 bases, with 7 bases spanning the gap. The germline V gene has CDR1 SNHLY and CDR2 FYNNEI. The CDR3 is 11 amino acids. Written as DNA, the CDR3 is TGTGCCAGCAACGCCCACTACGAGCAGTACTTC. Protein product: CASNAHYEQYF.

V is TRBV5-1 and J is TRBJ2-1, with 13 bases that match TRBD2. The germline gives CDR1 SGHRS, CDR2 YFSETQ. J was trimmed by 7 bases and V by 4 bases; bases with no gene match: 17. The CDR3 consists of 19 residues. In DNA form, the CDR3 reads TGCGCCAGCAGCCGACAGGGGGCGGATAGGACTAGCGGGAGTAATGAGCAGTTCTTC. As protein: CASSRQGADRTSGSNEQFF.

The chain joins TRBV5-3 to TRBJ2-4; 10 nucleotides match TRBD1. TRBV5-3 is noted as an ORF with a role that remains uncertain. V lost 3 bases, J lost 2 bases, and 11 bases stayed unmatched. The CDR3 length is 18 residues. The DNA for the CDR3 is TGTGCCAGAAGCTCCACTATGGACAGGGGGGATTCCAAAAACATTCAGTACTTC. Amino acids: CARSSTMDRGDSKNIQYF.

The chain employs TRBV5-1 and TRBJ2-7, with D perhaps being TRBD1 or TRBD2 (6 bases each). With 3 bases removed from V and 7 bases from J, the gap between germline ends came to 17 bases. This CDR3 spans 14 amino acids. CDR1 and CDR2 from the germline V gene are SGHRS and YFSETQ. In DNA form, the CDR3 reads TGCGCCAGCAGCTCCTACTACGAGGGGGGTGAGCAGTACTTC. As protein: CASSSYYEGGEQYF.

A remark on this clone: This may stem from a read error, because a much larger clone lies one nucleotide away. V is TRBV2 and J is TRBJ2-2, with 10 positions matching TRBD2. Germline V lookup: CDR1 SNHLY, CDR2 FYNNEI. This CDR3 is built from 15 residues. After removal of 2 bases from V and 4 bases from J, the junction contained 1 base not matched to a gene. The DNA for the CDR3 is TGTGCCAGCAGTGAACTAGCGGGAGTCACCGGGGAGCTGTTTTTT. It yields the protein CASSELAGVTGELFF.

This chain links TRBV13 with TRBJ2-3; weak D call: TRBD2 (6 bases). Per germline, CDR1 PRHDT and CDR2 FYEKMQ (reference sequence). Trimming left V 5 bases short and J 6 bases short, with 12 bases between. The CDR3 has 13 amino acids. The CDR3 coding sequence is TGTGCCAGCAGCCCGCGCGGGACGGATACGCAGTATTTT. Translation: CASSPRGTDTQYF.

Many counts were recorded for this clone. The chain carries TRBV27 and TRBJ1-2; D may be TRBD1 (5 bases). The V and J ends lost 7 bases and 0 bases respectively, with 21 bases between them. Germline V lookup: CDR1 MNHEY, CDR2 SMNVEV (reference sequence). CDR3 size: 17 residues. CDR3: CASTPLVSGGPNYGYTF. In nucleotides, the CDR3 is TGTGCCAGCACCCCCCTCGTGTCCGGGGGACCTAACTATGGCTACACCTTC.

The chain recombines TRBV5-1 with TRBJ1-2, with TRBD1 matching over 9 bases. V shed 4 bases, J shed 2 bases, and the junction held 6 bases outside the gene matches. The CDR3 sequence is 15 residues long. Looked up from germline, CDR1 is SGHRS and CDR2 is YFSETQ. Here the CDR3 reads CASSADRGKNYGYTF. The DNA of the CDR3 is TGCGCCAGCAGCGCTGACAGGGGGAAGAACTATGGCTACACCTTC.

The chain joins TRBV5-1 to TRBJ2-2, with no clear D. V lost 5 bases and J lost 2, with 4 bases in between. CDR1 is SGHRS, CDR2 YFSETQ, per germline. The CDR3 totals 12 residues. The CDR3 protein is CASRPNTGELFF. The CDR3 nucleotides are TGCGCCAGCAGACCAAACACCGGGGAGCTGTTTTTT. The whole variable domain, remainder taken from reference TRBV5-1 and TRBJ2-2, is KAGVTQTPRYLIKTRGQQVTLSCSPISGHRSVSWYQQTPGQGLQFLFEYFSETQRNKGNFPGRFSGRQFSNSRSEMNVSTLELGDSALYLCASRPNTGELFFGEGSRLTVL.

Regarding this clone: Additional DNA sequences in this sample encode the identical CDR3. This chain joins TRBV28 and TRBJ1-1; D is unclear. V lost 2 bases to trimming and J lost 0 bases, with 7 bases between them. CDR1 and CDR2 from the germline V gene are MDHEN and SYDVKM. The CDR3 is made up of 14 amino acids. CDR3: CASSLGGMNTEAFF. The CDR3 nucleotides read TGTGCCAGCAGTTTAGGCGGTATGAACACTGAAGCTTTCTTT.

The chain couples TRBV25-1 to TRBJ2-7; D possibly corresponds to TRBD2 (6 bases). Trimming cost V 7 bases and J 2 bases, with 21 bases left between them. The CDR3 has 16 amino acids. The germline CDR1 and CDR2 sequences are MGHDK and SYGVNS. Written as DNA, the CDR3 is TGTGCCAGCACGGGCCTCGGGACTTCGAAGACCTACGAGCAGTACTTC. Translation: CASTGLGTSKTYEQYF.

The sample holds one count of this clone. The chain uses TRBV28 and TRBJ1-1; perhaps TRBD1 as D (6 bases). Trimming stripped 3 bases from V and 1 base from J, with 9 bases between. Germline V CDR1 and CDR2: MDHEN, SYDVKM. The CDR3 is 14 residues long. The CDR3 sequence: CASSFGTPNTEAFF. The CDR3 nucleotides are TGTGCCAGCAGTTTCGGGACACCGAACACTGAAGCTTTCTTT. Together with reference TRBV28 and TRBJ1-1, the CDR3 gives the full variable domain: DVKVTQSSRYLVKRTGEKVFLECVQDMDHENMFWYRQDPGLGLRLIYFSYDVKMKEKGDIPEGYSVSREKKERFSLILESASTNQTSMYLCASSFGTPNTEAFFGQGTRLTVV.

The V call is TRBV19, the J call TRBJ1-4; unclear D gene. The germline CDR1 and CDR2 sequences are LNHDA and SQIVND (reference sequence). Between the trimmed V and J ends, which lost 1 base and 3 bases, there was a span of 12 bases. The CDR3 covers 16 residues. The CDR3 is CASSIVSGPANEKLFF. In DNA, the CDR3 is TGTGCCAGTAGTATAGTTTCCGGCCCCGCTAATGAAAAACTGTTTTTT.

This rearrangement joins TRBV5-1 to TRBJ2-2; weak D call: TRBD2 (6 bases). V was pared by 0 bases and J by 6 bases, with 9 bases between. The CDR3 length is 14 residues. The germline V gene has CDR1 SGHRS and CDR2 YFSETQ. Here the CDR3 reads CASSLAGGSGELFF. CDR3 coding DNA: TGCGCCAGCAGCTTGGCCGGAGGGTCCGGGGAGCTGTTTTTT. Full variable domain (remainder filled in from reference TRBV5-1 and TRBJ2-2): KAGVTQTPRYLIKTRGQQVTLSCSPISGHRSVSWYQQTPGQGLQFLFEYFSETQRNKGNFPGRFSGRQFSNSRSEMNVSTLELGDSALYLCASSLAGGSGELFFGEGSRLTVL.

As concerns this clone: Other DNA sequences from this sample encode an identical CDR3 as well. The chain has TRBV5-1 and TRBJ2-1, with a possible D match to TRBD2 (5 bases). CDR3 length equals 16 residues. Trimming took 0 bases from V and 0 from J, leaving 10 bases between them. Germline V lookup: CDR1 SGHRS, CDR2 YFSETQ. CDR3 region: CASSLVPGSSYNEQFF. CDR3 nucleotides: TGCGCCAGCAGCTTGGTCCCGGGGAGCTCCTACAATGAGCAGTTCTTC. Using reference TRBV5-1 and TRBJ2-1 for the parts outside the CDR3, the full variable domain is KAGVTQTPRYLIKTRGQQVTLSCSPISGHRSVSWYQQTPGQGLQFLFEYFSETQRNKGNFPGRFSGRQFSNSRSEMNVSTLELGDSALYLCASSLVPGSSYNEQFFGPGTRLTVL.

The rearrangement joins TRBV4-1 to TRBJ2-1; 9 positions match TRBD2. The germline gives CDR1 MGHRA, CDR2 YSYEKL. The CDR3 contains 16 residues. The junction had 6 bases not matched to a gene; V was cut back by 0 bases and J by 6 bases. The CDR3 nucleotides are TGCGCCAGCAGCCAAGATCCACAGCGGGAGGTCAATGAGCAGTTCTTC. Protein product: CASSQDPQREVNEQFF.

The chain is built from TRBV2 and TRBJ2-7; 9 positions agree with TRBD2. Per the germline V gene, CDR1 is SNHLY and CDR2 is FYNNEI. CDR3 size: 14 residues. V was pared by 6 bases and J by 5 bases, with 8 bases of the junction left unmatched. CDR3 amino acids: CASRDGGTSHEQYF. The CDR3 DNA reads TGTGCCAGCAGGGACGGAGGGACTAGCCACGAGCAGTACTTC.

CDR3 in DNA: TGCAGCGTGGAACCCATGGGAGACACTGAAGCTTTCTTT. Residues: CSVEPMGDTEAFF. The genes are TRBV29-1 and TRBJ1-1, with no clear D. V was shortened by 6 bases and J by 3 bases, with 14 bases between the two germline ends. The length of the CDR3 is 13 residues. From germline, CDR1 is SQVTM and CDR2 ANQGSEA.